The rows below give T cell receptor beta chains drawn from one sample of a study of identical twins. TCRdb re-analysed the 5' RACE reads in MiXCR, keeping a single row per CDR3 protein. The sample records about 900,000 distinct CDR3 sequences, over 9% being singletons. This sample was shared with a second study, whose subject was yellow fever vaccine responses in identical twins.

The sample consisted of PBMCs. The receptors stem from a woman younger than 30 in good health. Both conserved end residues are part of each CDR3. D genes are given only for firm matches. The size of a clone is reported for some rows only, either as once, few or many, or as a class for expanded clones.

clone size	D gene	V gene	J gene	CDR3 DNA	CDR3 protein
-	-	TRBV20-1	TRBJ2-1	TGCAGTGCTAGAGTTCAAGCGGATTACAATGAGCAGTTCTTC	CSARVQADYNEQFF
-	-	TRBV7-2	TRBJ2-1	TGTGCCAGCAGCTTAAGTCGCTGGGCCGATGAGCAGTTCTTC	CASSLSRWADEQFF
-	-	TRBV29-1	TRBJ2-1	TGCAGCGTTGTAAAGGGGTTTTCCTACAATGAGCAGTTCTTC	CSVVKGFSYNEQFF
-	-	TRBV28	TRBJ2-1	TGTGCCAGCAGTTTATGGATTTCGACTATCAATGAGCAGTTCTTC	CASSLWISTINEQFF
many	TRBD1	TRBV6-1	TRBJ2-4	TGTGCCAGCACAGACAGGGCACGAAACATTCAGTACTTC	CASTDRARNIQYF
few	-	TRBV7-2	TRBJ2-3	TGTGCCAGCGGCCTTAGTCCGAGCACAGATACGCAGTATTTT	CASGLSPSTDTQYF
few	-	TRBV11-2	TRBJ2-3	TGTGCCAGCAGCTTAGACGGACAGTACACGCAGTATTTT	CASSLDGQYTQYF
few	-	TRBV27	TRBJ2-5	TGTGCCAGCAGTTGGACGGATGCATTCGAGACCCAGTACTTC	CASSWTDAFETQYF
few	-	TRBV15	TRBJ1-4	TGTGCCACCAGCAGATCCCCCCTAAGTACGGGGCCAGGTGAAAAACTGTTTTTT	CATSRSPLSTGPGEKLFF
few	-	TRBV5-1	TRBJ2-5	TGCGCCAGCAGTGAATTGGGTGGCGGCTTGGAGACCCAGTACTTC	CASSELGGGLETQYF
-	TRBD1	TRBV5-5	TRBJ2-7	TGTGCCAGCAGCTTTGGTGGGGACAGGGGGCACGAGCAGTACTTC	CASSFGGDRGHEQYF
few	TRBD2	TRBV15	TRBJ2-5	TGTGCCACCAGCAGAGGGACTAGCGGCCAAGAGACCCAGTACTTC	CATSRGTSGQETQYF
few	TRBD2	TRBV10-2	TRBJ2-1	TGCGCCAGCCATAGCGGGAGTCGTTACAATGAGCAGTTCTTC	CASHSGSRYNEQFF
once	TRBD1	TRBV5-1	TRBJ2-1	TGCGCCATCAGCCCACAGGGGTATGAGCAGTTCTTC	CAISPQGYEQFF
few	-	TRBV29-1	TRBJ1-1	TGCAGCGTTGAAGAGGTTGGGGTAGCTTTCTTT	CSVEEVGVAFF
-	TRBD2	TRBV7-9	TRBJ2-1	TGTGCCAGCAGTCCCGGGGTAGCGGGAGTCGAGCAGTTCTTC	CASSPGVAGVEQFF
-	-	TRBV20-1	TRBJ1-2	TGCAGTGCTAGCTCCGGGGTTAAGGGCTATGGCTACACCTTC	CSASSGVKGYGYTF
-	TRBD2	TRBV19	TRBJ2-2	TGTGCCAGTACCCCTCAGCGGGGGGCGAACACCGGGGAGCTGTTTTTT	CASTPQRGANTGELFF
-	-	TRBV27	TRBJ2-7	TGTGCCAGCAGTTTCGCGCGGGATATCTACGAGCAGTACTTC	CASSFARDIYEQYF
-	TRBD2	TRBV5-1	TRBJ2-1	TGCGCCAGCAGCCTACCTAAGGCGGGAGGTACAAAGAGCTCCTACAATGAGCAGTTCTTC	CASSLPKAGGTKSSYNEQFF
-	TRBD2	TRBV5-8	TRBJ2-2	TGTGCCAGGGGCCTGGGACTAAACACCGGGGAGCTGTTTTTT	CARGLGLNTGELFF
-	-	TRBV2	TRBJ2-7	TGTGCTTTTTCGGGGGACCACTCCTACGAGCAGTACTTC	CAFSGDHSYEQYF
-	-	TRBV6-5	TRBJ1-1	TGTGCCAGCAGTTACGTCCTGGACCTGGACACTGAAGCTTTCTTT	CASSYVLDLDTEAFF
many	-	TRBV12-3/TRBV12-4	TRBJ2-3	TGTGCCAGCAGTCAAGACGGTACTTGGGCAGATACGCAGTATTTT	CASSQDGTWADTQYF
-	TRBD2	TRBV15	TRBJ2-3	TGTGCCACCAGCAGAGTGCTACTAGCGGGGCCAGATACGCAGTATTTT	CATSRVLLAGPDTQYF
-	-	TRBV7-7	TRBJ2-2	TGTGCCAGCAGCCCCAGGGCGACTACCAACACCGGGGAGCTGTTTTTT	CASSPRATTNTGELFF
few	TRBD2	TRBV18	TRBJ2-1	TGTGCCAGCTCCCAAGGACTAGCGGGAGGTGATGAGCAGTTCTTC	CASSQGLAGGDEQFF
many	-	TRBV5-1	TRBJ2-3	TGCGCCAGCATGACAGATAACACAGATACGCAGTATTTT	CASMTDNTDTQYF
few	-	TRBV6-2/TRBV6-3	TRBJ1-2	TGTGCCAGCAGTTACCCAAAGTCAGAGGGCTATGGCTACACCTTC	CASSYPKSEGYGYTF
-	-	TRBV7-9	TRBJ2-3	TGTGCCAGCAGCCCCCTCCAGGTTAGCACAGATACGCAGTATTTT	CASSPLQVSTDTQYF
many	-	TRBV3-1	TRBJ1-1	TGTGCCAGCAGCCGCGTTGGAGCCGGAGAGCGAGCTTTCTTT	CASSRVGAGERAFF
few	TRBD2	TRBV6-5	TRBJ2-1	TGTGCCAGCAGTTACTCGATAGCTAGCGGGGGGCACAATGAGCAGTTCTTC	CASSYSIASGGHNEQFF
many	-	TRBV3-1	TRBJ1-2	TGTGCCAGCAGCCAAGGGGTGTATGGCTACACCTTC	CASSQGVYGYTF
many	-	TRBV5-1	TRBJ2-5	TGCGCCAGCAGCTTTGACCCGGGGGGCGCAGTCCGAGAGACCCAGTACTTC	CASSFDPGGAVRETQYF
few	TRBD1	TRBV5-1	TRBJ2-6	TGCGCCAGCAGCCCGGGACAGGAACTAATCTCTGGGGCCAACGTCCTGACTTTC	CASSPGQELISGANVLTF
-	TRBD1	TRBV6-1	TRBJ2-5	TGTGCCAGCAGTGCCTTTAGGGGACAGCACCAAGAGACCCAGTACTTC	CASSAFRGQHQETQYF
-	TRBD2	TRBV20-1	TRBJ2-5	TGCAGTGCGAGACCGGGACTGGGAGGGGAGACCCAGTACTTC	CSARPGLGGETQYF
few	TRBD2	TRBV3-1	TRBJ2-7	TGTGCCAGCAGCCAAGGAGGGACTAGCGCCTACGAGCAGTACTTC	CASSQGGTSAYEQYF
few	TRBD2	TRBV11-3	TRBJ2-1	TGTGCCAGCAGCTTACGGGAGGGGGAGCAGTTCTTC	CASSLREGEQFF
few	TRBD1	TRBV12-3/TRBV12-4	TRBJ1-5	TGTGCCAGCAGAGACAGGGGGCATCAGCCCCAGCATTTT	CASRDRGHQPQHF
few	-	TRBV2	TRBJ2-1	TGTGCCAGCAGTGGCGCACAGGGCAATGAGCAGTTCTTC	CASSGAQGNEQFF
many	-	TRBV27	TRBJ2-2	TGTGCCAGCAGTTTATTTTTTGAGTCCGGGGAGCTGTTTTTT	CASSLFFESGELFF